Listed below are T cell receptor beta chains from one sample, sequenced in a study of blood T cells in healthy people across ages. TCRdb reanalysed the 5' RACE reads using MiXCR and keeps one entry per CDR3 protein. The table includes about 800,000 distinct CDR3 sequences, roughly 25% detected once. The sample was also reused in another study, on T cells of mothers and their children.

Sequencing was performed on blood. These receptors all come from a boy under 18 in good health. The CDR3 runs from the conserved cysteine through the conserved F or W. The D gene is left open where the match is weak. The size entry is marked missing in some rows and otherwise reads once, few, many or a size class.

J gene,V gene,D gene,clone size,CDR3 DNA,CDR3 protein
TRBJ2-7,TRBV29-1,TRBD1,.,TGCAGCGTTGGGACAGGGGTCGGCTACGAGCAGTACTTC,CSVGTGVGYEQYF
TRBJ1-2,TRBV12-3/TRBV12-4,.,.,TGTGCCAGCAGTTTAGGGACACAGGGAGTGGTTGGCTACACCTTC,CASSLGTQGVVGYTF
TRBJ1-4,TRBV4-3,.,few,TGCGCCAGCAGCCGCGGGGACGGCTGGTCTAATGAAAAACTGTTTTTT,CASSRGDGWSNEKLFF
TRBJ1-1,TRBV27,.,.,TGTGCCAGCAGTTTAAACGGGGCGGACACTGAAGCTTTCTTT,CASSLNGADTEAFF
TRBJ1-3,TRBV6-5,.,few,TGTGCCAGCAGTTACTCGCCGGGGCTCTCTGGAAACACCATATATTTT,CASSYSPGLSGNTIYF
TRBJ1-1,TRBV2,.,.,TGTGCCAGCAGTGAATCTAGAAGGAACACTGAAGCTTTCTTT,CASSESRRNTEAFF
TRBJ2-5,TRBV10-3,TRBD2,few,TGTGCCATCAGTGGGCTAGCGGGGGCGCCAGGAGAGACCCAGTACTTC,CAISGLAGAPGETQYF
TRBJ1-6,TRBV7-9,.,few,TGTGCCAGCAGCTTAGCAGTAGACTATTCACCCCTCCACTTT,CASSLAVDYSPLHF
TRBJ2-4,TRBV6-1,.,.,TGTGCCATCAATCCGGGACAAAGTGGCCCACCCAACTTC,CAINPGQSGPPNF
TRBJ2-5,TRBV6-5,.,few,TGTGCCAGCAGTGCTACAAACCAGGGGGAGACCCAGTACTTC,CASSATNQGETQYF
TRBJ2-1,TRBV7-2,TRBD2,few,TGTGCCAGCAGCTTGTTGGCTAGCGGGAAATACAATGAGCAGTTCTTC,CASSLLASGKYNEQFF
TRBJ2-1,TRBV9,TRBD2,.,TGTGCCAGCAGCGTAACTAGCGGGCGCTACAATGAGCAGTTCTTC,CASSVTSGRYNEQFF
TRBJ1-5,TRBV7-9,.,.,TGTGCCAGCAGCTTAGGCGGAGAGGCTAGCAACCAGCCCCAGCATTTT,CASSLGGEASNQPQHF
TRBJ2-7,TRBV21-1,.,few,TGTGCCAGCAGCGTCCGTACCACTAGCGGGCCAGACTACGAGCAGTACTTC,CASSVRTTSGPDYEQYF
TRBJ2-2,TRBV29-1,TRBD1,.,TGCAGCGTCGTCCTAGGGACAGCAAGGACCGGGGAGCTGTTTTTT,CSVVLGTARTGELFF
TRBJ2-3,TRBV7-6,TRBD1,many,TGTGCCAGCAGCTTACCTAGAAAAGGGACAGGGGGTACAGATACGCAGTATTTT,CASSLPRKGTGGTDTQYF
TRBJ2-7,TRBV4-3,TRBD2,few,TGCGCCAGCAGCCAACTTACTAGCGGTCCCTACGAGCAGTACTTC,CASSQLTSGPYEQYF
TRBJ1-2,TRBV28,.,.,TGTGCCAGCATCCAAGAGGGCTACTATGGCTACACCTTC,CASIQEGYYGYTF
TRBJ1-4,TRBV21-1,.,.,TGTGCCAGCAGCAAGTCGCTGGGAGAAAAACTGTTTTTT,CASSKSLGEKLFF
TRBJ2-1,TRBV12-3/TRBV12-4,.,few,TGTGCCAGCAGGCATACTCATTATGAGCAGTTCTTC,CASRHTHYEQFF
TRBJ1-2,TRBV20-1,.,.,TGCAGTGCTAGAGATTGGCCGGCAGCTAACTATGGCTACACCTTC,CSARDWPAANYGYTF
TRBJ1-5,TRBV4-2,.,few,TGTGCCAGCGGCGACAGGAGCAATCAGCCCCAGCATTTT,CASGDRSNQPQHF
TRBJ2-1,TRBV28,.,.,TGTGCCAGCAGTTTATGGCGACAGACAACCAATGAGCAGTTCTTC,CASSLWRQTTNEQFF
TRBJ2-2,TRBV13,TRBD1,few,TGTGCCAGCAGCTTAGGCCTCCCGGGACAGGGAAGCACCGGGGAGCTGTTTTTT,CASSLGLPGQGSTGELFF
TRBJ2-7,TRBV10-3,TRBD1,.,TGTGCCACCGGGACAGGGGAAAACTACGAGCAGTACTTC,CATGTGENYEQYF
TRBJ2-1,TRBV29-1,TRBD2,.,TGCAGCGTCCTCGCTCTCCTAGCGGGAGTAAAAAATGAGCAGTTCTTC,CSVLALLAGVKNEQFF
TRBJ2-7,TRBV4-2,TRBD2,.,TGTGCCAGCAGCCAAGTAGGTAGCGGGTCCTCCTACGAGCAGTACTTC,CASSQVGSGSSYEQYF
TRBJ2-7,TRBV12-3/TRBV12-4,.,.,TGTGCCAGCACCTCGGGCTCAGGGGTCAACGAGCAGTACTTC,CASTSGSGVNEQYF
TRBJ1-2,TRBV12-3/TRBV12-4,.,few,TGTGCCAGCAGTTTTGTCAGAGATTATGGCTACACCTTC,CASSFVRDYGYTF